The rows below give T cell receptor beta chains drawn from one sample of a study of T cells in localized non-small cell lung cancer. Profiling relied on immunoSEQ multiplex PCR, and the TCRdb table lists in-frame clones only, not all of them. The repertoire holds about 28,000 clones, with 87% as singletons. Sequenced here: peripheral blood, sampled before any cancer treatment. The origin of the receptors is a male donor older than 55 with stage I lung adenocarcinoma. The conserved cysteine and the conserved F or W are not part of the CDR3 here. Fields, in order: V gene, D gene, CDR3 protein. D genes are given only for firm matches.

TRBV2 NA ASRNDGTNSPLH
TRBV27 NA ASSLYRPDGQSEAF
TRBV9 NA ASSPHTGELF
TRBV6-1 NA ASASRWAKNIQY
TRBV7-2 TRBD1 ASSYDRGYEQY
TRBV20-1 TRBD1 SARGQAGYT
TRBV4-2 NA ASSQENNRGRGYT
TRBV5-1 TRBD2 ASSSRLAGGTVQY
TRBV10-1 NA ASSATTGELF
TRBV14 NA ASSREGAGSGYT
TRBV7-8 NA ASSQQRTVLEEAF
TRBV28 NA ASSSGNYGYT
TRBV2 NA ASTGVGALNTGELF
TRBV5-1 TRBD1 ASEGASGELF
TRBV28 NA ASSPPNT
TRBV18 NA ASSQGLQETQY
TRBV19 TRBD1 ASSMRQGAQT
TRBV7-9 NA ASSQDWGNRQPQH
TRBV25-1 TRBD1 ASSEGQVNTEAF
TRBV5-5 TRBD1 ASSPRTGTGTAETQY
TRBV20-1 NA SALRETQY
TRBV7-3 NA ASSFRDGVGYT
TRBV14 NA ASSQVRGVRNEQF
TRBV7-7 TRBD2 ASSPGTRGEETQY
TRBV19 NA ASRGWGGDQPQH
TRBV13 TRBD2 ASSPLGGLGTDTQY
TRBV7-9 NA ASSYENYGYT
TRBV14 NA ASSPRTGGNTIY
TRBV4-2 NA ASSQDTRSNEKLF
TRBV6-1 TRBD1 ATREGAGGELF
TRBV11-2 TRBD1 ASSFGRDSGFTAYEQY
TRBV5-1 NA ASSLGRRVTEAF
TRBV6-1 TRBD1 ASRAGQGAFSPLH
TRBV6-6 NA ASRPYDGYGQY
TRBV2 TRBD1 ASGQGALGSEAF
TRBV6-6 NA ASSYSTGVPEAF
TRBV19 NA ASSIAAGRSYNEQF